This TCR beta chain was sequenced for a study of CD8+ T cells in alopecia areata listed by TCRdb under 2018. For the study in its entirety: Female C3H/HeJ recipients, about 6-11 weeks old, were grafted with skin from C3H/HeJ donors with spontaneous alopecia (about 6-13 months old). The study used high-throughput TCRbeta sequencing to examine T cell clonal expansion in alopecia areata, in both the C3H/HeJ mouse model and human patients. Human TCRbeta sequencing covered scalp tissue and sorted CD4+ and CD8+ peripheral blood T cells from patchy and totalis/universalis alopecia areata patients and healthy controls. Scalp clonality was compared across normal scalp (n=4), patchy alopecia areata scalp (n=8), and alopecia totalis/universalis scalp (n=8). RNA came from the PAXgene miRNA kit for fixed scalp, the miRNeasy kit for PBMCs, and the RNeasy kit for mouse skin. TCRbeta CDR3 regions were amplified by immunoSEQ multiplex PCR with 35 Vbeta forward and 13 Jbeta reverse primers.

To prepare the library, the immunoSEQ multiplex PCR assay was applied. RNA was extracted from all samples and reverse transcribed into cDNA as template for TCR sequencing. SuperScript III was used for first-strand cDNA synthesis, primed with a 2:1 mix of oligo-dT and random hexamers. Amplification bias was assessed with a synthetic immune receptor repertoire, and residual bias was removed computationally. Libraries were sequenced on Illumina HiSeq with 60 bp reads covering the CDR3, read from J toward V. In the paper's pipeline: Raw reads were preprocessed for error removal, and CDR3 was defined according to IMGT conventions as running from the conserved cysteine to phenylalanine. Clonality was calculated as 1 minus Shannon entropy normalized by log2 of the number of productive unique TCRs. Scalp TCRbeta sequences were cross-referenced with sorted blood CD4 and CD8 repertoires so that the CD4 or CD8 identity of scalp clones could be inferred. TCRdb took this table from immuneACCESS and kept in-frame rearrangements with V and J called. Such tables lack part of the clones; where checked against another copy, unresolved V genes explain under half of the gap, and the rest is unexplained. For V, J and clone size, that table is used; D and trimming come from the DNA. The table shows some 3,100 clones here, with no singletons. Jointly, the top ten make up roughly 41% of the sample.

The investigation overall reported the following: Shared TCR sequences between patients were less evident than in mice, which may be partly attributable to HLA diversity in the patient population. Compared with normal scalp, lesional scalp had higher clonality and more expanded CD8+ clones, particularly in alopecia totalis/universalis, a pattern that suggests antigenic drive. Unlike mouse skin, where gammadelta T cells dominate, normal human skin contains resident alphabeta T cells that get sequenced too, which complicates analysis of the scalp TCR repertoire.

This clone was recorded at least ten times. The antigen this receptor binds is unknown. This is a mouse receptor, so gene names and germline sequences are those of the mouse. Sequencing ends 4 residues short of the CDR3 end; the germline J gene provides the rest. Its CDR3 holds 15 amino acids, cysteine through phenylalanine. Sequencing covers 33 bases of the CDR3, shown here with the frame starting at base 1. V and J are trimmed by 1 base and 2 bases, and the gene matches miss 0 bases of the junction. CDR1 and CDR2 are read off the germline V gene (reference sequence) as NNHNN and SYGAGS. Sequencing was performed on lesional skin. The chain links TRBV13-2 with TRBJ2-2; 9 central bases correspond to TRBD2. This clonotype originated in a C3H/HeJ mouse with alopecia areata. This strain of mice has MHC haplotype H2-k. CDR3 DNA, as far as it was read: TGTGCCAGCGGTGATCTGGGGGGGAACACCGGG. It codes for CASGDLGGNTG. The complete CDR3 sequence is CASGDLGGNTGQLYF.